Reported below is one T cell receptor beta chain. Its antigen remains unidentified. These data are taken from a study of cytomegalovirus exposure and HLA in healthy donors. Study details: Unique TCR beta sequences numbering 120 million or so came from 150 million to 200 million T cells in an earlier analysis. Study-level findings and limits: In a later analysis, at a false discovery rate of 0.05, roughly 17,000 TCR beta sequences matched HLA alleles. Further analysis, carried out later, found HLA-associated TCR beta chains more clonally expanded than equally common other chains.

13 Jbeta primers and 60 Vbeta primers were used for the PCR. Authors' methods: Among the unique TCR beta chains that a later analysis counted, about 79 million in all, roughly 11 million were shared. Repertoires were generated with immunoSEQ multiplex PCR, while TCRdb's copy carries only in-frame clones and drops some. V and J calls and clone size are those listed in that table; D and trimming were worked out from the DNA. This table holds around 140,000 clones, 60% to 80% found once. There are 18 residues in the CDR3. CDR1 is SGHRS and CDR2 is YFSETQ in the germline V gene. V shed 3 bases and J shed 0 bases, with 21 bases lying between them.

Material: PBMCs. This sequence was found in a female donor in good health and CMV-seronegative. The chain employs TRBV5-1 and TRBJ1-1; tentatively, D is TRBD1 (6 bases). DNA of the CDR3: TGCGCCAGCAGCTGGGGGGGCGGAGGGGTAGGGATGAACACTGAAGCTTTCTTT. This gives the protein CASSWGGGGVGMNTEAFF. Complete variable domain (other parts from reference TRBV5-1 and TRBJ1-1): KAGVTQTPRYLIKTRGQQVTLSCSPISGHRSVSWYQQTPGQGLQFLFEYFSETQRNKGNFPGRFSGRQFSNSRSEMNVSTLELGDSALYLCASSWGGGGVGMNTEAFFGQGTRLTVV.